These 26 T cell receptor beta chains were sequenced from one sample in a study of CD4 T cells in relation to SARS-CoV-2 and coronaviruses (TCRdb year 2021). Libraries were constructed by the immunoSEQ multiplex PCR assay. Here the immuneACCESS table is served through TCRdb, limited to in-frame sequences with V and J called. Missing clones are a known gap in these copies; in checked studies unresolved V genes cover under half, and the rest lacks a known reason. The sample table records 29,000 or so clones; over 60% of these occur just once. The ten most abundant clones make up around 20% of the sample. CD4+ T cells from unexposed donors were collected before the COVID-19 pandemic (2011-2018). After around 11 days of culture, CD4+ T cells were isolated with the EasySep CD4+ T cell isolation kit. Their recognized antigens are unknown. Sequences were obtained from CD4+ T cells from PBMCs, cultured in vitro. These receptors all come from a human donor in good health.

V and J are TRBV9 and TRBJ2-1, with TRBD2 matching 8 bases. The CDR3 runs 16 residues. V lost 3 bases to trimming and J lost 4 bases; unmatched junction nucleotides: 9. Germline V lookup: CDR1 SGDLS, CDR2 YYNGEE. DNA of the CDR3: TGTGCCAGCAGCGCGGGGGTTGCGGGGGGTTACAATGAGCAGTTCTTC. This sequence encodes CASSAGVAGGYNEQFF.

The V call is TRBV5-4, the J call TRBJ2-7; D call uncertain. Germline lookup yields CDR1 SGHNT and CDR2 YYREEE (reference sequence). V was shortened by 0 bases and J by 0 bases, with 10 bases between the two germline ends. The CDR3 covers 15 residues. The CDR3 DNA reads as TGTGCCAGCAGCTTGGGGGCGGCTAACTCCTACGAGCAGTACTTC. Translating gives CASSLGAANSYEQYF.

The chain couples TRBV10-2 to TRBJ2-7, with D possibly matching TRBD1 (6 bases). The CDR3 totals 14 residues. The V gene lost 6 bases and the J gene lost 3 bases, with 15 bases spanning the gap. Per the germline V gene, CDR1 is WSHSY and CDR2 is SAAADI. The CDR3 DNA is TGCGCCAGCAGGACCGGGACACAGGACTACGAGCAGTACTTC. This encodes CASRTGTQDYEQYF.

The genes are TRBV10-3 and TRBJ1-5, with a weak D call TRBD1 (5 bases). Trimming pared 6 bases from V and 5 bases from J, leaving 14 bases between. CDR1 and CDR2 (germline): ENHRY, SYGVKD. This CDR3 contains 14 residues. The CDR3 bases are TGTGCCATCAGGGAAGCAGGAGGGGATCAGCCCCAGCATTTT. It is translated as CAIREAGGDQPQHF.

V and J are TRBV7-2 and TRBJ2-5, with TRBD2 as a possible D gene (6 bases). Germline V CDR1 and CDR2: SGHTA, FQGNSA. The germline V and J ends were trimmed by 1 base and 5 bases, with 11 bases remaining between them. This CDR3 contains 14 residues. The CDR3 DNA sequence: TGTGCCAGCAGCTTAGGAGCGGGTTTGGAGACCCAGTACTTC. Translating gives CASSLGAGLETQYF.

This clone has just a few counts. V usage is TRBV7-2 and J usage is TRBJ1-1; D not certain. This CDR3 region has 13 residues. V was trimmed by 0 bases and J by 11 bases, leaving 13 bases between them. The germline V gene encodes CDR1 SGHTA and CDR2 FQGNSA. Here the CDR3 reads CASSLATGRQAFF. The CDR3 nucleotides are TGTGCCAGCAGCTTAGCAACGGGCCGGCAGGCTTTCTTT.

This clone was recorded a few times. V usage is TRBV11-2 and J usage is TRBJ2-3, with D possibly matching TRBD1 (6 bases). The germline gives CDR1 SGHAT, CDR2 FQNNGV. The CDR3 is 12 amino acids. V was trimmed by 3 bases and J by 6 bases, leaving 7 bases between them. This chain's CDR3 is CASSLQGDTQYF. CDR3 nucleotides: TGTGCCAGCAGCTTGCAGGGGGATACGCAGTATTTT.

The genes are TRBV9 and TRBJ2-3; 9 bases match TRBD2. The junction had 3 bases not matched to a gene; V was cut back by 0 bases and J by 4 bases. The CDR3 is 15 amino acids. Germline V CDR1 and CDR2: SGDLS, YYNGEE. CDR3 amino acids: CASSVAAGGSDTQYF. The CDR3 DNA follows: TGTGCCAGCAGCGTAGCCGCGGGAGGGTCAGATACGCAGTATTTT.

CDR3 in DNA: TGTGCCAGCAGCTTGTATACAGCGGGGGGCACAAACATTCAGTACTTC. It encodes CASSLYTAGGTNIQYF. The V call is TRBV5-4, the J call TRBJ2-4, with TRBD2 matching over 9 bases. The J segment lost 6 bases and the V segment lost 1 base, leaving 8 bases of the junction unmatched. Germline-derived CDR1 and CDR2 are SGHNT and YYREEE (reference sequence). The CDR3 has 16 residues.

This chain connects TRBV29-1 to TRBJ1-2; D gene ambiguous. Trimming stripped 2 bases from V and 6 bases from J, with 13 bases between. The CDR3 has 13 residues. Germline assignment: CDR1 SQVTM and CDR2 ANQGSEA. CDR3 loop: CSVETGIGDGYTF. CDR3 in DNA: TGCAGCGTTGAAACCGGAATCGGCGATGGCTACACCTTC.

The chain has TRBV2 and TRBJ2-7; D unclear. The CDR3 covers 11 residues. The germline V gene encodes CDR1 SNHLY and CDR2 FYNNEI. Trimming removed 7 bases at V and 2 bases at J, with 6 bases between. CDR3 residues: CASKQTYEQYF. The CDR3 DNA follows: TGTGCCAGCAAACAAACCTACGAGCAGTACTTC.

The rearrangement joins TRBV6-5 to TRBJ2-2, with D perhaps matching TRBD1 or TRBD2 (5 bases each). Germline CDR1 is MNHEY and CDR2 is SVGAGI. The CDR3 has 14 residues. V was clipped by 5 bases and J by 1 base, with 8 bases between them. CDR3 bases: TGTGCCAGCAGTCGGGGCCAGAACACCGGGGAGCTGTTTTTT. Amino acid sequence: CASSRGQNTGELFF.

The CDR3 DNA follows: TGTGCCAGCAGCTCACAGGGGGCTGGAGGCTATGGCTACACCTTC. This encodes CASSSQGAGGYGYTF. The chain employs TRBV3-1 (or the pseudogene TRBV3-2) and TRBJ1-2; TRBD1 matches at 9 bases. Germline lookup yields CDR1 LGHDT and CDR2 YNNKEL (reference sequence). The V segment lost 5 bases and the J segment 4 bases; nucleotides outside the gene matches: 8. The CDR3 extends over 15 amino acids.

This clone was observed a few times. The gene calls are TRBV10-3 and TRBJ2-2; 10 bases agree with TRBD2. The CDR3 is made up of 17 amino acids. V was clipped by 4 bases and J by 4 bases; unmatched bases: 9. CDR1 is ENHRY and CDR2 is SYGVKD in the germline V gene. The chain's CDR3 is CAISASSGGALTGELFF. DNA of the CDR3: TGTGCCATCAGTGCGTCTAGCGGGGGCGCCCTCACCGGGGAGCTGTTTTTT.

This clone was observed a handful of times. In DNA, the CDR3 is TGTGCCAGCACCCAGAGTCCCTCCTACGAGCAGTACTTC. It specifies CASTQSPSYEQYF. The chain carries TRBV7-9 and TRBJ2-7, with D unresolved. The CDR3 length is 13 residues. Germline V gene lookup returns CDR1 SEHNR and CDR2 FQNEAQ (reference sequence). V was pared by 7 bases and J by 0 bases, with 10 bases between.

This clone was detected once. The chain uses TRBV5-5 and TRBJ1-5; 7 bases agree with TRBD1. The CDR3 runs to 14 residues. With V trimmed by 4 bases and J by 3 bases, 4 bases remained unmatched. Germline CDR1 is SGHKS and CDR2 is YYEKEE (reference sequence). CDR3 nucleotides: TGTGCCAGCAGCCCAGACAGGGCCAATCAGCCCCAGCATTTT. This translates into CASSPDRANQPQHF.

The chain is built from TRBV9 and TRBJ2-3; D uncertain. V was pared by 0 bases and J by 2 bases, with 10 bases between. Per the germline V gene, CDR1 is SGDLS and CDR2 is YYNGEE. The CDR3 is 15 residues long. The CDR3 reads CASSVGSESTDTQYF. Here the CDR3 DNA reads TGTGCCAGCAGCGTAGGATCTGAGTCCACAGATACGCAGTATTTT.

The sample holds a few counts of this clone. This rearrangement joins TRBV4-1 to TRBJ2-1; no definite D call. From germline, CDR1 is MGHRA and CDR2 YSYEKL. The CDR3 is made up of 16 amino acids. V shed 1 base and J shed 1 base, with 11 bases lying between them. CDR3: CASSQGRQASYNEQFF. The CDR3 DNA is TGCGCCAGCAGCCAAGGGCGGCAGGCATCCTACAATGAGCAGTTCTTC.

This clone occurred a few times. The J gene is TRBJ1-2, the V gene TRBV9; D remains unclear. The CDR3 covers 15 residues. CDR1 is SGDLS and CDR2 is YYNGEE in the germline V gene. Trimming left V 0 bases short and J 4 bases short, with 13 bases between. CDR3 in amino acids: CASSVDPTFGYGYTF. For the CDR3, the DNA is TGTGCCAGCAGCGTAGATCCGACCTTCGGCTATGGCTACACCTTC.

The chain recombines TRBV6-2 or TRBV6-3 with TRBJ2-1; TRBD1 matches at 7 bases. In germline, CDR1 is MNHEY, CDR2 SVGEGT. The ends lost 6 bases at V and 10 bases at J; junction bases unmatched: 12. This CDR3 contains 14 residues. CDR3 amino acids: CASSPGTAPHEQFF. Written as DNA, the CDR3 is TGTGCCAGCAGCCCCGGGACAGCCCCACACGAGCAGTTCTTC.

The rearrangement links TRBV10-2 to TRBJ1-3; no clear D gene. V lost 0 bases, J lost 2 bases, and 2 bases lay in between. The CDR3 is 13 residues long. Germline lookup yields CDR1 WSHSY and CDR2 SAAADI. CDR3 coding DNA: TGCGCCAGCAGTGAGTCGACTGGAAACACCATATATTTT. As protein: CASSESTGNTIYF.

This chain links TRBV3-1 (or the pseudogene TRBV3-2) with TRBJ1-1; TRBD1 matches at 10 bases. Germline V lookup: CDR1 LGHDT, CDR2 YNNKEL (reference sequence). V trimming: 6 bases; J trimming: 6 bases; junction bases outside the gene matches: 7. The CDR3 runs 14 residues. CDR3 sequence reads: CASSRSTGGPEAFF. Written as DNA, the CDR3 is TGTGCCAGCAGTCGATCGACAGGGGGCCCTGAAGCTTTCTTT.

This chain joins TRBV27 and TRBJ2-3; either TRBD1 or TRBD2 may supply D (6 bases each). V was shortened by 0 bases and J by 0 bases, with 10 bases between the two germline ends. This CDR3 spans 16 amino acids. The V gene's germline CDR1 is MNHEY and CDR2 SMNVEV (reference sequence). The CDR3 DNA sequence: TGTGCCAGCAGTTTATCGAAAGGGGGGAGCACAGATACGCAGTATTTT. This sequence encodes CASSLSKGGSTDTQYF.

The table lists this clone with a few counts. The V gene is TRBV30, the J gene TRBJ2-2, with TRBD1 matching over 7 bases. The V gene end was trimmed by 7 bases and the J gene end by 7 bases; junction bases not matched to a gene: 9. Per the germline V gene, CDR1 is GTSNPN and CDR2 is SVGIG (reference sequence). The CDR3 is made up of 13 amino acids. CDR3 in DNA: TGTGCCTTCACAGGGGCGATGCACGGGGAGCTGTTTTTT. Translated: CAFTGAMHGELFF.

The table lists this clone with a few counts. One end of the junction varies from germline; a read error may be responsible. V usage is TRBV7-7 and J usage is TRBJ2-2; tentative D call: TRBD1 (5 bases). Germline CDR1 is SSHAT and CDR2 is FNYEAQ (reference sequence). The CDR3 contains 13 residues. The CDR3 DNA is TGTGCTAGCAGCCCCAGGGTGGCCGGGGAGCTGTTTTTT. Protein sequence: CASSPRVAGELFF. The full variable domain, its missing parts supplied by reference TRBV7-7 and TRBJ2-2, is GAGVSQSPRYKVTKRGQDVTLRCDPISSHATLYWYQQALGQGPEFLTYFNYEAQPDKSGLPSDRFSAERPEGSISTLTIQRTEQRDSAMYRCASSPRVAGELFFGEGSRLTVL.

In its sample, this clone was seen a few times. The CDR3 here is CASSLEGQGGAFF. For the CDR3, the DNA is TGTGCCAGCAGCTTAGAGGGGCAGGGGGGAGCTTTCTTT. The rearrangement uses TRBV7-2 and TRBJ1-1; 7 bases are a match to TRBD1. CDR3 size: 13 residues. The V segment lost 1 base and the J segment 10 bases; nucleotides outside the gene matches: 6. Germline values: CDR1 SGHTA, CDR2 FQGNSA.